Presented here are 25 T cell receptor beta chains from one specimen sequenced in a study of cytomegalovirus exposure and HLA in healthy donors. The PCR had 60 Vbeta and 13 Jbeta primers. This table comes from immunoSEQ multiplex PCR, and its TCRdb copy is limited to in-frame clones, with some not included. Of over 95,000 clones in the sample, about 80% are singletons; the top ten hold roughly 2.5%. Sequencing used PBMCs. All receptors derive from a female donor in good health and CMV-seronegative.

The chain employs TRBV4-3 and TRBJ2-1, with D possibly being TRBD2 (6 bases). Between the trimmed V and J ends, which lost 0 bases and 0 bases, there was a span of 15 bases. Germline V lookup: CDR1 LGHNA, CDR2 YSLEER. The CDR3 spans 18 residues. This CDR3 is CASSQDLLLTSSYNEQFF. CDR3 bases: TGCGCCAGCAGCCAAGATCTACTTTTGACTAGCTCCTACAATGAGCAGTTCTTC.

V is TRBV6-5 and J is TRBJ1-2, with no clear D. This CDR3 is 15 amino acids long. V was pared by 3 bases and J by 1 base, with 12 bases between. Germline assignment: CDR1 MNHEY and CDR2 SVGAGI. CDR3 in amino acids: CASSYLQKFNYGYTF. CDR3 in DNA: TGTGCCAGCAGTTATCTACAGAAATTTAACTATGGCTACACCTTC.

Only a few counts were recorded for this clone. V is TRBV25-1 and J is TRBJ1-1; weak D call: TRBD1 (6 bases). From germline, CDR1 is MGHDK and CDR2 SYGVNS. Trimming removed 3 bases from V and 0 bases from J, with 11 bases in between. The CDR3 has 15 amino acids. This CDR3 is CASSDAGTLNTEAFF. The CDR3, as DNA: TGTGCCAGCAGTGACGCCGGGACACTGAACACTGAAGCTTTCTTT.

The gene calls are TRBV7-9 and TRBJ2-5; 10 nucleotides line up with TRBD1. With the DNA end fitting TRBJ2-7 better, the J assignment may be wrong. There are 16 residues in the CDR3. The germline V gene encodes CDR1 SEHNR and CDR2 FQNEAQ (reference sequence). The CDR3 nucleotides read TGTGCCAGCAGCGCGATAGGGACAGGGGACCCTTACGAGCAGTACTTC. Encoded protein: CASSAIGTGDPYEQYF.

This rearrangement joins TRBV14 to TRBJ1-6, with TRBD1 matching over 8 bases. J lost 7 bases, V lost 2 bases, and 13 bases had no gene match. CDR1 and CDR2 (germline): SGHDN, FVKESK. The CDR3 sequence is 18 residues long. DNA of the CDR3: TGTGCCAGCAGCCAAAGCGGACAGGGCGCCCCGAGGAATTCACCCCTCCACTTT. This codes for CASSQSGQGAPRNSPLHF. The whole variable domain, filled in from reference TRBV14 and TRBJ1-6, reads EAGVTQFPSHSVIEKGQTVTLRCDPISGHDNLYWYRRVMGKEIKFLLHFVKESKQDESGMPNNRFLAERTGGTYSTLKVQPAELEDSGVYFCASSQSGQGAPRNSPLHFGNGTRLTVT.

Points on this clone: Other DNA variants within this sample encode the same CDR3. The CDR3 region is CASSVSGGNQETQYF. In nucleotides, the CDR3 is TGTGCCAGCAGCGTGAGCGGGGGGAACCAAGAGACCCAGTACTTC. The V and J genes are TRBV9 and TRBJ2-5, with 9 bases that match TRBD2. This CDR3 is built from 15 residues. V dropped 2 bases and J dropped 0; count of bases not matched to a gene: 2. CDR1 and CDR2 (germline): SGDLS, YYNGEE.

The chain uses TRBV4-3 and TRBJ2-5; 7 positions match TRBD2. The junction had 8 bases not matched to a gene; V was cut back by 4 bases and J by 3 bases. This CDR3 is 15 amino acids long. Germline lookup yields CDR1 LGHNA and CDR2 YSLEER. The CDR3 loop reads CASSPGLADKETQYF. The CDR3 DNA follows: TGCGCCAGCAGCCCCGGCCTAGCGGATAAAGAGACCCAGTACTTC.

The chain employs TRBV5-1 and TRBJ2-5, with 8 nucleotides matching TRBD2. This CDR3 is built from 15 residues. Per germline, CDR1 SGHRS and CDR2 YFSETQ. V lost 4 bases to trimming and J lost 11 bases; unmatched junction nucleotides: 16. CDR3 in DNA: TGCGCCAGCAGCGAGCGGGGGCCCACCGGGGGGGAGCAGTACTTC. It yields the protein CASSERGPTGGEQYF.

The chain is built from TRBV7-9 and TRBJ1-2, with 12 bases identical to TRBD1. With 5 bases clipped from V and 8 bases from J, the junction kept 9 bases outside the gene matches. Germline CDR1 is SEHNR and CDR2 is FQNEAQ (reference sequence). The CDR3 covers 15 residues. CDR3 sequence reads: CASSNSRDRGQGYTF. The CDR3 DNA sequence: TGTGCCAGCAGCAACTCACGGGACAGGGGGCAAGGCTACACCTTC.

This chain connects TRBV7-3 to TRBJ1-5; D not resolved. Germline V gene data show CDR1 as SGHTA and CDR2 as FQGTGA. The CDR3 covers 14 residues. V lost 3 bases to trimming and J lost 7 bases, with 13 bases between them. The CDR3 DNA reads as TGTGCCAGCAGCTTGAACACTGGAGGGCAGCCCCAGCATTTT. It specifies CASSLNTGGQPQHF.

The rearrangement joins TRBV6-1 to TRBJ2-6; D possibly matches TRBD1 or TRBD2 (5 bases each). The germline gives CDR1 MNHNS, CDR2 SASEGT. The CDR3 is 15 residues long. The ends were cut back, 7 bases at V and 2 bases at J, with 12 bases in the middle. The CDR3 region is CASTEGQTGANVLTF. The CDR3, as DNA: TGTGCCAGCACTGAGGGGCAAACTGGGGCCAACGTCCTGACTTTC.

J is TRBJ2-5 and V is TRBV30, with 10 bases fitting TRBD2. The germline V gene has CDR1 GTSNPN and CDR2 SVGIG (reference sequence). Trimming removed 0 bases from V and 5 bases from J; junction bases left unmatched: 3. The CDR3 extends over 14 amino acids. The CDR3 reads CAWSVSGGRETQYF. The CDR3 bases are TGTGCCTGGAGTGTTAGCGGGGGGAGGGAGACCCAGTACTTC.

The rearrangement joins TRBV20-1 to TRBJ1-1; the D gene is possibly TRBD1 (5 bases). The germline CDR1 and CDR2 sequences are DFQATT and SNEGSKA (reference sequence). The CDR3 runs to 10 residues. Trimming stripped 5 bases from V and 8 bases from J, with 9 bases between. The CDR3 DNA is TGCAGTGCTGGACACGAGGAAGCTTTCTTT. Its translation is CSAGHEEAFF.

In its sample, this clone was seen once. The V gene is TRBV5-4, the J gene TRBJ2-3, with 8 nucleotides matching TRBD2. V was clipped by 2 bases and J by 4 bases; unmatched bases: 3. The CDR3 extends over 14 amino acids. The germline V gene has CDR1 SGHNT and CDR2 YYREEE (reference sequence). The CDR3 loop is CASSFGGGSDTQYF. CDR3 nucleotides: TGTGCCAGCAGCTTCGGCGGGGGGTCAGATACGCAGTATTTT.

Comments on this clone: Compared with germline, one end of the junction differs, possibly owing to a read error. V usage is TRBV7-9 and J usage is TRBJ1-1; D is undetermined. There are 12 residues in the CDR3. CDR1 is SEHNR, CDR2 FQNEAQ, per germline (reference sequence). As DNA, the CDR3 is TGTTCCAGCAGCGCAACTCCCACTGAAGCTTTCTTT. Translating it yields CSSSATPTEAFF.

The chain uses TRBV11-1 and TRBJ1-2, with TRBD1 matching 10 bases. CDR1 is SGHAT, CDR2 FQDESV, per germline (reference sequence). V shed 5 bases and J 10 bases; nucleotides not matched to a gene: 7. The CDR3 covers 13 residues. CDR3 coding DNA: TGTGCCAGCAGCACCTGGGACAGGGGTATCTACACCTTC. This gives the protein CASSTWDRGIYTF.

Details on this clone: One end of the junction varies from germline; a read error may be responsible. J is TRBJ2-5 and V is TRBV7-7, with 10 bases matching TRBD2. The CDR3 covers 15 residues. Germline CDR1 reads SSHAT; CDR2 reads FNYEAQ (reference sequence). Here the CDR3 DNA reads TGTGCTAGCAGCCCACTAGCGGGGCCGCAAGAGACCCAGTACTTC. This sequence encodes CASSPLAGPQETQYF. The full variable domain, with the rest looked up from reference TRBV7-7 and TRBJ2-5, is GAGVSQSPRYKVTKRGQDVTLRCDPISSHATLYWYQQALGQGPEFLTYFNYEAQPDKSGLPSDRFSAERPEGSISTLTIQRTEQRDSAMYRCASSPLAGPQETQYFGPGTRLLVL.

The chain recombines TRBV10-2 with TRBJ1-2; 9 nucleotides line up with TRBD1. This CDR3 has 13 residues. Germline values: CDR1 WSHSY, CDR2 SAAADI. The V gene end was trimmed by 7 bases and the J gene end by 4 bases; junction bases not matched to a gene: 4. CDR3 bases: TGCGCCAGCATTCCGGGACAGGGCTATGGCTACACCTTC. As protein: CASIPGQGYGYTF.

The J gene is TRBJ2-7, the V gene TRBV7-9, with D hard to call. Germline assignment: CDR1 SEHNR and CDR2 FQNEAQ (reference sequence). The V end was cut by 1 base, the J end by 6 bases, with 7 bases between. This CDR3 region has 12 residues. The CDR3 loop reads CASSLGASEQYF. The CDR3 coding sequence is TGTGCCAGCAGCTTAGGGGCATCCGAGCAGTACTTC.

The chain couples TRBV19 to TRBJ1-5; 8 bases are a match to TRBD1. V was pared by 1 base and J by 1 base, with 0 bases of the junction left unmatched. CDR1 is LNHDA, CDR2 SQIVND, per germline (reference sequence). CDR3 size: 15 residues. CDR3 loop: CASSIGTGSNQPQHF. DNA of the CDR3: TGTGCCAGTAGTATAGGGACAGGGAGCAATCAGCCCCAGCATTTT.

V usage is TRBV21-1 and J usage is TRBJ2-7; the DNA was not used to check the table's D call, TRBD1. TRBV21-1 is deemed a pseudogene. The CDR3 length is 16 residues. The CDR3 bases are TGTGCCAGCAGCAATGGGGCGCCGAGACCTGGGTACGAGCAGTACTTC. Its translation is CASSNGAPRPGYEQYF.

The chain is built from TRBV19 and TRBJ1-6, with D perhaps TRBD1 (6 bases). V was trimmed by 3 bases and J by 10 bases, leaving 10 bases between them. CDR1 LNHDA and CDR2 SQIVND come from the germline V gene (reference sequence). This CDR3 region has 13 residues. The CDR3 reads CASSIATGSPLHF. In DNA form, the CDR3 reads TGTGCCAGTAGTATCGCGACAGGATCACCCCTCCACTTT.

This sequence joins TRBV19 and TRBJ2-3, with 13 bases aligning to TRBD2. This CDR3 has 13 amino acids. CDR1 is LNHDA, CDR2 SQIVND, per germline (reference sequence). V gave up 5 bases and J gave up 14 bases; unmatched junction bases: 7. The CDR3, as DNA: TGTGCCAGTAGTTTGGGACTAGCGGGGACTGGGTATTTT. This encodes CASSLGLAGTGYF.

The V and J genes are TRBV10-3 and TRBJ1-2; the D gene is possibly TRBD1 (6 bases). Between the trimmed V and J ends, which lost 10 bases and 5 bases, there was a span of 26 bases. The CDR3 covers 16 residues. Germline CDR1 reads ENHRY; CDR2 reads SYGVKD. The CDR3 DNA reads TGTGCCAGCGCCGTCCTATTTACAGGGTTAGATTATGGCTACACCTTC. Protein sequence: CASAVLFTGLDYGYTF.

The V and J genes are TRBV5-4 and TRBJ1-6, with D possibly matching TRBD1 (5 bases). This CDR3 region has 14 residues. The V gene's germline CDR1 is SGHNT and CDR2 YYREEE (reference sequence). The ends were cut back, 2 bases at V and 9 bases at J, with 12 bases in the middle. The CDR3, as DNA: TGTGCCAGCAGCTTCGGCAGGGATTTTTCACCCCTCCACTTT. It is translated as CASSFGRDFSPLHF.